Listed here are 27 T cell receptor beta chains from one sample, sequenced in a study of T cell responses to AZD1222 COVID-19 vaccine. Clones were sequenced by immunoSEQ multiplex PCR, and TCRdb holds only the in-frame ones, with some missing. The top ten clones hold roughly 4.3% of a sample with 150,000 or so clones, approximately 90% of them seen once. The sequencing here drew on peripheral blood, taken 28 days after the second dose of the MenACWY control vaccine. Receptors originate from an adult who received the MenACWY meningococcal vaccine as a control.

This clone was detected once. The chain recombines TRBV7-2 with TRBJ1-3, with D unclear. Trimming left V 4 bases short and J 9 bases short, with 7 bases between. The CDR3 runs 11 residues. Germline values: CDR1 SGHTA, CDR2 FQGNSA. For the CDR3, the DNA is TGTGCCAGCAGCTCTGGTATCACCATATATTTT. Amino acid sequence: CASSSGITIYF.

This chain joins TRBV4-1 and TRBJ2-7; D not certain. The CDR3 is made up of 15 amino acids. V dropped 4 bases and J dropped 0 bases, with 13 bases sitting between them. From germline, CDR1 is MGHRA and CDR2 YSYEKL. The CDR3 region is CASSPRYHSSYEQYF. CDR3 coding DNA: TGCGCCAGCAGCCCTCGTTATCACAGCTCCTACGAGCAGTACTTC.

CDR3 bases: TGCAGTGCTAGTAAGGTGAACACTGAAGCTTTCTTT. Protein sequence: CSASKVNTEAFF. The gene calls are TRBV20-1 and TRBJ1-1; D gene ambiguous. V was cut by 3 bases and J by 0 bases, with 5 bases left in between. Germline V CDR1 and CDR2: DFQATT, SNEGSKA (reference sequence). The CDR3 is 12 residues long.

This chain joins TRBV10-3 and TRBJ2-5, with 10 bases that match TRBD1. Germline values: CDR1 ENHRY, CDR2 SYGVKD. This CDR3 contains 16 residues. V lost 4 bases to trimming and J lost 1 base; unmatched junction nucleotides: 6. The CDR3 spells CAISGRDRGGQETQYF. The CDR3 DNA follows: TGTGCCATCAGTGGGCGGGACAGGGGCGGCCAAGAGACCCAGTACTTC.

V is TRBV3-1 (or the pseudogene TRBV3-2) and J is TRBJ2-1; 8 positions agree with TRBD2. V gave up 3 bases and J gave up 12 bases; unmatched junction bases: 4. CDR3 size: 12 residues. Looked up from germline, CDR1 is LGHDT and CDR2 is YNNKEL (reference sequence). As DNA, the CDR3 is TGTGCCAGCAGCCAGGGACTAGTCGGGCAGTTCTTC. Amino acids: CASSQGLVGQFF.

J is TRBJ1-2 and V is TRBV7-9, with 7 positions matching TRBD1. The CDR3 is 13 amino acids. Germline V gene sequence: CDR1 SEHNR, CDR2 FQNEAQ (reference sequence). Unmatched junction bases numbered 6, after V lost 5 bases and J lost 6 bases. CDR3 sequence reads: CASSGQTGHGYTF. Here the CDR3 DNA reads TGTGCCAGCAGCGGTCAGACAGGGCATGGCTACACCTTC.

This chain uses TRBV7-9 with TRBJ1-5, with D possibly TRBD1 on 6 matching bases. CDR3 length: 16 residues. CDR1 is SEHNR and CDR2 is FQNEAQ in the germline V gene (reference sequence). V lost 0 bases and J lost 1, with 10 bases in between. The CDR3 region has the DNA TGTGCCAGCAGCTTAGCGGCGGGACAAAGCAATCAGCCCCAGCATTTT. Its protein is CASSLAAGQSNQPQHF. The full variable domain, in which reference TRBV7-9 and TRBJ1-5 provide the parts outside the CDR3, is DTGVSQNPRHKITKRGQNVTFRCDPISEHNRLYWYRQTLGQGPEFLTYFQNEAQLEKSRLLSDRFSAERPKGSFSTLEIQRTEQGDSAMYLCASSLAAGQSNQPQHFGDGTRLSIL.

This clone was seen only once. The rearrangement uses TRBV15 and TRBJ1-5, with D hard to call. Germline CDR1 is LNHNV and CDR2 is YYDKDF (reference sequence). The germline V and J ends were trimmed by 0 bases and 1 base, with 7 bases remaining between them. This CDR3 is built from 15 residues. CDR3 protein: CATSREKVSNQPQHF. In DNA form, the CDR3 reads TGTGCCACCAGCAGAGAAAAGGTGAGCAATCAGCCCCAGCATTTT. Together with reference TRBV15 and TRBJ1-5, the CDR3 gives the full variable domain: DAMVIQNPRYQVTQFGKPVTLSCSQTLNHNVMYWYQQKSSQAPKLLFHYYDKDFNNEADTPDNFQSRRPNTSFCFLDIRSPGLGDTAMYLCATSREKVSNQPQHFGDGTRLSIL.

V usage is TRBV7-9 and J usage is TRBJ2-7; 12 bases match TRBD1. CDR1 SEHNR and CDR2 FQNEAQ come from the germline V gene (reference sequence). The CDR3 is made up of 16 amino acids. Trimming took 1 base from V and 4 from J; bases not matched to a gene: 5. The DNA for the CDR3 is TGTGCCAGCAGCTTAGATCTGGGACAGGGGGCGTACGAGCAGTACTTC. It is translated as CASSLDLGQGAYEQYF.

V gene TRBV2 combines with J gene TRBJ2-2; TRBD1 aligns across 9 bases. Unmatched junction bases numbered 2, after V lost 4 bases and J lost 5 bases. Germline CDR1 and CDR2: SNHLY and FYNNEI. The CDR3 runs to 14 residues. The CDR3 nucleotides are TGTGCCAGCAGTGGACAGGGGGGAACCGGGGAGCTGTTTTTT. The encoded protein is CASSGQGGTGELFF. Full variable domain (missing parts from reference TRBV2 and TRBJ2-2): EPEVTQTPSHQVTQMGQEVILRCVPISNHLYFYWYRQILGQKVEFLVSFYNNEISEKSEIFDDQFSVERPDGSNFTLKIRSTKLEDSAMYFCASSGQGGTGELFFGEGSRLTVL.

The V and J genes are TRBV30 and TRBJ1-2; 7 nucleotides align to TRBD1. After removal of 2 bases from V and 8 bases from J, the junction contained 14 bases not matched to a gene. Per germline, CDR1 GTSNPN and CDR2 SVGIG (reference sequence). The CDR3 covers 15 residues. Here the CDR3 reads CAWSPPETTGAGYTF. CDR3 coding DNA: TGTGCCTGGAGTCCACCGGAGACCACAGGGGCGGGCTACACCTTC.

This clone was seen a single time. The rearrangement joins TRBV30 to TRBJ2-7; no clear D gene. V was pared by 1 base and J by 2 bases, with 6 bases between. The CDR3 is 12 residues long. Per the germline V gene, CDR1 is GTSNPN and CDR2 is SVGIG (reference sequence). The CDR3 is CAWSESAYEQYF. The DNA for the CDR3 is TGTGCCTGGAGTGAGTCAGCCTACGAGCAGTACTTC.

The rearrangement links TRBV6-6 to TRBJ2-7, with TRBD2 matching over 9 bases. The CDR3 spans 13 residues. Germline lookup yields CDR1 MNHNY and CDR2 SVGAGI (reference sequence). V trimming: 8 bases; J trimming: 6 bases; junction bases outside the gene matches: 8. CDR3 coding DNA: TGTGCCAGCTTACTAGCGGGCGCCGGCGAGCAGTACTTC. Its translation: CASLLAGAGEQYF.

This chain joins TRBV6-6 and TRBJ2-3, with 16 bases lining up with TRBD2. V lost 5 bases and J lost 5; bases outside the gene matches: 10. The V gene's germline CDR1 is MNHNY and CDR2 SVGAGI (reference sequence). The CDR3 extends over 18 amino acids. CDR3 coding DNA: TGTGCCAGCAGTCTCGGGACTAGCGGGAGGGCCAGGAGAGATACGCAGTATTTT. Amino acids: CASSLGTSGRARRDTQYF.

This sequence joins TRBV12-3 or TRBV12-4 and TRBJ2-5; D may be TRBD1 (6 bases). The ends were cut back, 2 bases at V and 5 bases at J, with 6 bases in the middle. The CDR3 has 12 residues. CDR3 amino acids: CASSLQGETQYF. As DNA, the CDR3 is TGTGCCAGCAGTTTACAGGGGGAGACCCAGTACTTC.

The chain recombines TRBV27 with TRBJ2-2; D not certain. This CDR3 is built from 14 residues. The germline V and J ends were trimmed by 3 bases and 6 bases, with 11 bases remaining between them. CDR1 MNHEY and CDR2 SMNVEV come from the germline V gene (reference sequence). CDR3 DNA: TGTGCCAGCAGTTTCCTTTTACCCCCCGGGGAGCTGTTTTTT. Encoded protein: CASSFLLPPGELFF.

This chain joins TRBV28 and TRBJ2-7; TRBD1 aligns across 10 bases. Germline loops: CDR1 MDHEN, CDR2 SYDVKM. This CDR3 has 14 amino acids. The ends lost 6 bases at V and 2 bases at J; junction bases unmatched: 4. This CDR3 is CASSNGQGAYEQYF. The CDR3, as DNA: TGTGCCAGCAGCAATGGACAGGGGGCCTACGAGCAGTACTTC. Based on the CDR3 plus reference TRBV28 and TRBJ2-7, the full variable domain is DVKVTQSSRYLVKRTGEKVFLECVQDMDHENMFWYRQDPGLGLRLIYFSYDVKMKEKGDIPEGYSVSREKKERFSLILESASTNQTSMYLCASSNGQGAYEQYFGPGTRLTVT.

The CDR3 DNA sequence: TGTGCCAGTAGTATTAGGCAGACACTAGCCAAAAACATTCAGTACTTC. This codes for CASSIRQTLAKNIQYF. The chain couples TRBV19 to TRBJ2-4; D uncertain. Germline CDR1 is LNHDA and CDR2 is SQIVND (reference sequence). The V and J ends lost 3 bases and 0 bases respectively, with 12 bases between them. The CDR3 spans 16 residues.

This clone was observed once. This chain joins TRBV5-6 and TRBJ2-7; 7 nucleotides line up with TRBD1. The trim removed 5 bases at V and 3 bases at J, leaving 2 bases unmatched. Germline CDR1 reads SGHDT; CDR2 reads YYEEEE. The CDR3 consists of 12 residues. The CDR3 spells CASRGTDYEQYF. CDR3 sequence (DNA): TGTGCCAGCAGGGGGACAGACTACGAGCAGTACTTC.

This clone was found once. This rearrangement joins TRBV18 to TRBJ1-2; D not resolved. CDR1 and CDR2 from the germline V gene are KGHSH and LQKENI. The CDR3 contains 15 residues. V dropped 2 bases and J dropped 3 bases, with 13 bases sitting between them. The CDR3 DNA reads TGTGCCAGCTCACCAAAGCGGGTTGGCGACTATGGCTACACCTTC. This translates into CASSPKRVGDYGYTF.

The chain recombines TRBV2 with TRBJ2-7, with TRBD2 matching over 9 bases. V dropped 10 bases and J dropped 6; count of bases not matched to a gene: 13. Germline CDR1 and CDR2: SNHLY and FYNNEI. The CDR3 has 14 amino acids. The CDR3 is CAIRGIAGVREQYF. The CDR3 DNA is TGTGCCATCCGAGGGATAGCGGGAGTTCGCGAGCAGTACTTC.

This rearrangement joins TRBV9 to TRBJ2-3; D gene uncertain. The ends were cut back, 4 bases at V and 0 bases at J, with 15 bases in the middle. The CDR3 spans 16 residues. Germline V gene lookup returns CDR1 SGDLS and CDR2 YYNGEE. CDR3 loop: CASSPRGASSTDTQYF. The CDR3 DNA is TGTGCCAGCAGCCCTCGCGGAGCGTCTAGCACAGATACGCAGTATTTT.

The chain recombines TRBV5-5 with TRBJ2-5; perhaps TRBD2 as D (6 bases). Looked up from germline, CDR1 is SGHKS and CDR2 is YYEKEE (reference sequence). The CDR3 runs to 13 residues. With 4 bases removed from V and 3 bases from J, the gap between germline ends came to 10 bases. The CDR3 here is CASSTGAEETQYF. The CDR3 nucleotides read TGTGCCAGCAGCACGGGAGCCGAAGAGACCCAGTACTTC. The full variable domain, completed using reference TRBV5-5 and TRBJ2-5, is DAGVTQSPTHLIKTRGQQVTLRCSPISGHKSVSWYQQVLGQGPQFIFQYYEKEERGRGNFPDRFSARQFPNYSSELNVNALLLGDSALYLCASSTGAEETQYFGPGTRLLVL.

V and J are TRBV19 and TRBJ1-5; 7 bases agree with TRBD1. CDR3 size: 16 residues. CDR1 LNHDA and CDR2 SQIVND come from the germline V gene (reference sequence). The J segment lost 0 bases and the V segment lost 6 bases, leaving 8 bases of the junction unmatched. The DNA for the CDR3 is TGTGCCAGTAGGGCAGGGGGAGCCAATAGCAATCAGCCCCAGCATTTT. Amino acids: CASRAGGANSNQPQHF.

V and J are TRBV4-3 and TRBJ2-2; no definite D call. The CDR3 has 15 amino acids. Trimming pared 6 bases from V and 4 bases from J, leaving 15 bases between. The germline V gene has CDR1 LGHNA and CDR2 YSLEER. The DNA for the CDR3 is TGCGCCAGCAGTGAGGTTGGCAGAGGCACCGGGGAGCTGTTTTTT. Protein sequence: CASSEVGRGTGELFF.

The V and J genes are TRBV5-4 and TRBJ2-1; D gene unclear. V was trimmed by 4 bases and J by 2 bases, leaving 10 bases between them. The CDR3 is 14 residues long. The germline CDR1 and CDR2 sequences are SGHNT and YYREEE (reference sequence). Written as DNA, the CDR3 is TGTGCCAGCAGCCAGAGGACGCCCTACAATGAGCAGTTCTTC. Translated: CASSQRTPYNEQFF.

The V call is TRBV27, the J call TRBJ1-1; tentatively, D is TRBD1 (6 bases). Trimming took 4 bases from V and 2 from J, leaving 20 bases between them. The germline V gene has CDR1 MNHEY and CDR2 SMNVEV (reference sequence). The CDR3 has 17 amino acids. This CDR3 reads CASSSGTRYPPNTEAFF. CDR3 bases: TGTGCCAGCAGTTCCGGGACACGCTATCCCCCAAACACTGAAGCTTTCTTT.